Listed here are 5 T cell receptor beta chains from one sample, sequenced in a study of regulatory T cells in long-lasting Graves disease. Both iRepertoire HTBI primers and Arm-PCR of CDR3 regions were used to build the TCR beta libraries. MiXCR, run by TCRdb on the multiplex PCR reads, gives a single entry per CDR3 protein. The profile shows 400,000 to 500,000 distinct CDR3 sequences, less than 25% of them singletons. Time point given: persistent/refractory GD, antithyroid drugs over 5 years with positive TRAb. Scientists built the TCR library using RNA that was extracted from PBMCs. Material: peripheral blood mononuclear cells (PBMCs), obtained when the disease was refractory, from a patient treated with antithyroid drugs. The origin of the receptors is a female donor with Graves disease.

The gene calls are TRBV30 and TRBJ1-3, with D possibly TRBD1 on 6 matching bases. V was shortened by 5 bases and J by 0 bases, with 20 bases between the two germline ends. This CDR3 comprises 17 residues. Germline values: CDR1 GTSNPN, CDR2 SVGIG (reference sequence). CDR3 nucleotides: TGTGCCTGGGGCTCCTGGGCGGGGGCAAGCTCTGGAAACACCATATATTTT. Its translation: CAWGSWAGASSGNTIYF.

In the case of this clonotype: It is likely a read error: a sequence one base away is far more abundant. The V call is TRBV11-3, the J call TRBJ2-2; D call uncertain. Germline V CDR1 and CDR2: SGHNT, YENEEA. This CDR3 is built from 12 residues. DNA of the CDR3: TGTGCCATCAGCCGAAACACCGGGGAGCTGTTTTTT. The encoded protein is CAISRNTGELFF.

V is TRBV27 and J is TRBJ2-1, with a weak D call TRBD2 (5 bases). The germline gives CDR1 MNHEY, CDR2 SMNVEV (reference sequence). V lost 8 bases and J lost 4, with 9 bases in between. The CDR3 length is 12 residues. The CDR3 region is CASGERYNEQFF. Here the CDR3 DNA reads TGTGCCAGCGGGGAGAGATACAATGAGCAGTTCTTC.

The genes are TRBV2 and TRBJ2-3, with TRBD1 identical over 8 bases. Per the germline V gene, CDR1 is SNHLY and CDR2 is FYNNEI. The CDR3 sequence is 15 residues long. V gave up 0 bases and J gave up 6 bases; unmatched junction bases: 5. The CDR3 reads CASSEALRDRDTQYF. The CDR3 region has the DNA TGTGCCAGCAGTGAAGCGCTAAGGGACAGGGATACGCAGTATTTT.

This clonotype has ten or more counts. The rearrangement links TRBV20-1 to TRBJ2-2; TRBD2 aligns across 7 bases. The ends lost 3 bases at V and 7 bases at J; junction bases unmatched: 8. The CDR3 loop spans 14 amino acids. Germline values: CDR1 DFQATT, CDR2 SNEGSKA (reference sequence). CDR3 DNA: TGCAGTGCTAGGCGGGCTAAGCGGGGCGGGGAGCTGTTTTTT. Translating it yields CSARRAKRGGELFF.